Reported below is one TCR beta chain. This sample stems from a study of blood T cell repertoires in COVID-19. Study overall: Samples representing acute and convalescent COVID-19 were sourced from the United States, Italy and Spain. T cells, B-cell-depleted T cells, or PBMCs provided the cDNA or gDNA that served as material.

Profiling relied on immunoSEQ multiplex PCR, and the TCRdb table lists in-frame clones only, not all of them. This table has about 250,000 clones, around 87% appearing once. Enrollees, about 18 to 89 years old, lived in 24 US areas. Cohort allocation depended upon clinical history that participants reported. After removal of 3 bases from V and 6 bases from J, the junction contained 12 bases not matched to a gene. Germline V CDR1 and CDR2: SGHNT, YYREEE (reference sequence). The CDR3 consists of 15 residues. The gene calls are TRBV5-4 and TRBJ2-7; 7 nucleotides align to TRBD2. The sample comprised PBMCs or T cells enriched from blood (not recorded which). This clonotype was obtained from a woman aged 30 to 39 with acute COVID-19. The CDR3 sequence: CASSSGGGFPLEQYF. The CDR3 coding sequence is TGTGCCAGCAGCTCTGGGGGGGGGTTCCCCCTCGAGCAGTACTTC. Drawing the rest from reference TRBV5-4 and TRBJ2-7, the complete variable domain is ETGVTQSPTHLIKTRGQQVTLRCSSQSGHNTVSWYQQALGQGPQFIFQYYREEENGRGNFPPRFSGLQFPNYSSELNVNALELDDSALYLCASSSGGGFPLEQYFGPGTRLTVT.